The 20 T cell receptor beta chains reported below all come from one sample, sequenced in a study of Graves' ophthalmopathy and Graves' hyperthyroidism. Amplification targeted the TCR beta CDR3 regions, with RNA transcripts as the source material. First-round RT-PCR relied on HTBI primers, and a second-round multiplex PCR came next. TCRdb reprocessed the multiplex PCR reads via MiXCR and lists one record per CDR3 protein. Among some 410,000 distinct CDR3 sequences, over 20% were seen once, and the ten largest hold around 3.2%. The material sequenced was peripheral blood. The receptors originated from a woman between 18 and 29 years old with stable Graves' hyperthyroidism.

The genes are TRBV20-1 and TRBJ2-7; D is perhaps TRBD2 (5 bases). The germline CDR1 and CDR2 sequences are DFQATT and SNEGSKA (reference sequence). The CDR3 length is 14 residues. The V gene lost 0 bases and the J gene lost 0 bases, with 9 bases spanning the gap. The CDR3 region is CSARDYRGSYEQYF. Written as DNA, the CDR3 is TGCAGTGCTAGAGACTACCGGGGCTCCTACGAGCAGTACTTC.

In the case of this clonotype: One base away lies a much larger clone, so this may be a sequencing read error. J is TRBJ2-5 and V is TRBV18, with D hard to call. CDR1 and CDR2 from the germline V gene are KGHSH and LQKENI. The CDR3 has 12 residues. In DNA form, the CDR3 reads TGTGCCAGCTCACCACCGGCTGAGACCCAGTGCTTC. Translating it yields CASSPPAETQCF.

This clonotype was found many times. The chain employs TRBV11-2 and TRBJ2-7; D unclear. The CDR3 runs 18 residues. The germline gives CDR1 SGHAT, CDR2 FQNNGV. Trimming took off 3 bases at V and 0 bases at J, with 21 bases between the two ends. CDR3: CASSFPPYDFLGSYEQYF. Here the CDR3 DNA reads TGTGCCAGCAGCTTCCCACCCTACGACTTCCTCGGCTCCTACGAGCAGTACTTC.

This clonotype was picked up many times. CDR3 DNA: TGCAGCGTTGTAGATGCCGGGTTACGAGGGCAGTACTTC. Protein sequence: CSVVDAGLRGQYF. The chain couples TRBV29-1 to TRBJ2-7; no reliable D call. Germline V CDR1 and CDR2: SQVTM, ANQGSEA. V was cut by 4 bases and J by 9 bases, with 19 bases left in between. This CDR3 spans 13 amino acids.

This clonotype was detected ten times or more. J is TRBJ2-2 and V is TRBV3-1; TRBD2 is a possible D gene (5 bases). Germline CDR1 and CDR2: LGHDT and YNNKEL (reference sequence). The CDR3 sequence is 13 residues long. Trimming took 10 bases from V and 8 from J, leaving 17 bases between them. In nucleotides, the CDR3 is TGTGCCACCCTAGCCAAGGGTGGGGGGGAGCTGTTTTTT. This gives the protein CATLAKGGGELFF. The full variable domain, its missing parts supplied by reference TRBV3-1 and TRBJ2-2, is DTAVSQTPKYLVTQMGNDKSIKCEQNLGHDTMYWYKQDSKKFLKIMFSYNNKELIINETVPNRFSPKSPDKAHLNLHINSLELGDSAVYFCATLAKGGGELFFGEGSRLTVL.

In this sample, this clonotype turned up many times. The chain employs TRBV20-1 and TRBJ1-2; D is perhaps TRBD1 (6 bases). The CDR3 has 14 residues. The germline V gene has CDR1 DFQATT and CDR2 SNEGSKA (reference sequence). V lost 2 bases, J lost 7 bases, and 17 bases lay in between. The CDR3 spells CSARSRGALIGYTF. The CDR3 DNA is TGCAGTGCTAGATCAAGGGGGGCGCTGATTGGCTACACCTTC.

This clonotype was picked up a small number of times. This chain links TRBV11-2 with TRBJ2-7; D is tentatively TRBD1 or TRBD2 (5 bases each). Germline-derived CDR1 and CDR2 are SGHAT and FQNNGV. Trimming shortened V by 0 bases and J by 1 base, and 13 bases separated the two germline ends. The CDR3 extends over 16 amino acids. The chain's CDR3 is CASSLEFRDPSYEQYF. As DNA, the CDR3 is TGTGCCAGCAGCTTAGAATTTCGGGACCCTTCCTACGAGCAGTACTTC.

This clonotype showed up many times. The rearrangement joins TRBV9 to TRBJ1-2; D is ambiguous. The CDR3 extends over 14 amino acids. Germline-derived CDR1 and CDR2 are SGDLS and YYNGEE. The V gene lost 2 bases and the J gene lost 5 bases, with 13 bases spanning the gap. CDR3 nucleotide sequence: TGTGCCAGCAGCGTCAGGACTGGAAAGTATGGCTACACCTTC. Amino acid sequence: CASSVRTGKYGYTF. Combining the CDR3 with reference TRBV9 and TRBJ1-2 gives the whole variable domain DSGVTQTPKHLITATGQRVTLRCSPRSGDLSVYWYQQSLDQGLQFLIQYYNGEERAKGNILERFSAQQFPDLHSELNLSSLELGDSALYFCASSVRTGKYGYTFGSGTRLTVV.

This clonotype occurred many times. A read error may account for a junction end that differs from germline. The chain recombines TRBV5-1 with TRBJ2-4; 7 positions agree with TRBD2. Germline loops: CDR1 SGHRS, CDR2 YFSETQ. This CDR3 comprises 15 residues. CDR3 amino acids: CAGSLSGAWGDIQYF. The CDR3, as DNA: TGCGCCGGCAGCTTGAGCGGGGCGTGGGGAGACATTCAGTACTTC.

The sample holds many counts of this clonotype. The chain joins TRBV12-3 or TRBV12-4 to TRBJ1-5; tentative D call: TRBD1 (5 bases). The V gene lost 6 bases and the J gene lost 0 bases, with 15 bases spanning the gap. The CDR3 is made up of 16 amino acids. CDR3 DNA sequence: TGTGCCAGCAGCCCATGGACACCGATTAGCAATCAGCCCCAGCATTTT. Residues: CASSPWTPISNQPQHF.

The V gene is TRBV12-3 or TRBV12-4, the J gene TRBJ2-7; TRBD1 aligns across 10 bases. The CDR3 is made up of 14 amino acids. J gave up 5 bases and V 6 bases, and 7 bases lay outside the gene matches. The DNA of the CDR3 is TGTGCCAGCAGGTTGACAGGGGGCGTCCACGAGCAGTACTTC. The encoded protein is CASRLTGGVHEQYF.

This clonotype was recorded at least ten times. The chain is built from TRBV6-2 or TRBV6-3 and TRBJ2-7; TRBD2 matches 7 bases. The V gene's germline CDR1 is MNHEY and CDR2 SVGEGT. This CDR3 is 17 amino acids long. With V trimmed by 5 bases and J by 0 bases, 13 bases remained unmatched. The CDR3 bases are TGTGCCAGCAGTCTCCCCCGGCGGGGGACCCCCTCCTACGAGCAGTACTTC. It translates to CASSLPRRGTPSYEQYF.

This clonotype was seen at least ten times. The chain couples TRBV11-2 to TRBJ2-2; 7 bases match TRBD1. The length of the CDR3 is 20 residues. V was clipped by 0 bases and J by 0 bases; unmatched bases: 13. The V gene's germline CDR1 is SGHAT and CDR2 FQNNGV. Here the CDR3 reads CASSLDPLYRTGSNTGELFF. The DNA for the CDR3 is TGTGCCAGCAGCTTAGACCCCCTTTATAGGACAGGTTCGAACACCGGGGAGCTGTTTTTT.

This clonotype appeared a few times. This chain joins TRBV9 and TRBJ2-7; 14 nucleotides align to TRBD2. The CDR3 sequence is 18 residues long. Germline-derived CDR1 and CDR2 are SGDLS and YYNGEE. V shed 0 bases and J 1 base; nucleotides not matched to a gene: 6. The chain's CDR3 is CASSVAPGTSGSSYEQYF. In DNA, the CDR3 is TGTGCCAGCAGCGTAGCGCCCGGGACTAGCGGGAGTTCCTACGAGCAGTACTTC.

This clonotype has a count of ten or more. The V and J genes are TRBV9 and TRBJ2-7, with 8 bases identical to TRBD2. Trimming took 0 bases from V and 6 from J; bases not matched to a gene: 8. From germline, CDR1 is SGDLS and CDR2 YYNGEE. There are 15 residues in the CDR3. In DNA form, the CDR3 reads TGTGCCAGCAGCGTAGTAGGGACTAGTTCAAGCGAGCAGTACTTC. It translates to CASSVVGTSSSEQYF.

In its sample, this clonotype was seen once. This rearrangement joins TRBV6-1 to TRBJ1-1; 7 nucleotides align to TRBD1. Trimming at V came to 5 bases and at J to 0 bases, leaving 9 bases not matched to a gene. The CDR3 covers 16 residues. CDR1 MNHNS and CDR2 SASEGT come from the germline V gene. This chain's CDR3 is CASSRSNRGMNTEAFF. Written as DNA, the CDR3 is TGTGCCAGCAGTCGATCAAACAGGGGCATGAACACTGAAGCTTTCTTT.

This clonotype was counted at least ten times. The chain employs TRBV4-2 and TRBJ2-7, with 13 bases fitting TRBD2. The germline V gene has CDR1 LGHNA and CDR2 YNFKEQ. The V gene end was trimmed by 1 base and the J gene end by 3 bases; junction bases not matched to a gene: 9. This CDR3 is 18 amino acids long. CDR3 residues: CASSQGSGLAGAIYEQYF. The CDR3 DNA is TGTGCCAGCAGCCAAGGGTCCGGACTAGCGGGGGCCATCTACGAGCAGTACTTC.

This chain joins TRBV11-2 and TRBJ1-2, with D possibly TRBD1 on 5 matching bases. This CDR3 contains 12 residues. V lost 7 bases and J lost 8, with 14 bases in between. Germline-derived CDR1 and CDR2 are SGHAT and FQNNGV. The CDR3 bases are TGTGCCAGCAACATGGGGGGTGAGGGCTACACCTTC. This encodes CASNMGGEGYTF.

This clonotype was seen ten or more times. The chain carries TRBV5-1 and TRBJ1-1, with 7 nucleotides matching TRBD1. CDR3 length equals 13 residues. The trim removed 3 bases at V and 5 bases at J, leaving 4 bases unmatched. The V gene's germline CDR1 is SGHRS and CDR2 YFSETQ. CDR3 DNA sequence: TGCGCCAGCAGCTCCGGGACAGCTACTGAAGCTTTCTTT. Protein product: CASSSGTATEAFF.

This clonotype has a count of ten or more. V gene TRBV7-6 combines with J gene TRBJ1-1; D is unresolved. This CDR3 has 14 amino acids. Germline V gene sequence: CDR1 SGHVS, CDR2 FNYEAQ. Trimming removed 4 bases from V and 2 bases from J, with 11 bases in between. CDR3 in DNA: TGTGCCAGCAGCTCCAACGGGCTAAACACTGAAGCTTTCTTT. Its translation: CASSSNGLNTEAFF.